Sequencing of this TCR beta chain was carried out in a study of blood T cell repertoires in COVID-19. Overall study context: Specimens from acute and convalescent COVID-19 originated in the United States, Italy and Spain. T cells, B-cell-depleted T cells, or PBMCs supplied cDNA or gDNA.

Original processing methods: Cell counts per sample came from amplifying reference gene primers. Some clones are missing from TCRdb's copy, which holds only in-frame ones; the method was immunoSEQ multiplex PCR. V and J calls and clone size are copied from that table; D and trimming were computed from the DNA. The sample includes about half a million clones, approximately 85% of them seen just once. The sequence was obtained from a human donor in a cohort sampled during active COVID-19. Sequencing input: peripheral blood.

CDR3 residues: CASRTPGQYYEQYF. The CDR3 DNA follows: TGTGCCAGCAGGACGCCGGGACAGTACTACGAGCAGTACTTC. This chain links TRBV11-2 with TRBJ2-7, with 7 bases fitting TRBD1. V lost 6 bases and J lost 3; bases outside the gene matches: 8. The CDR3 sequence is 14 residues long. Germline V gene sequence: CDR1 SGHAT, CDR2 FQNNGV.